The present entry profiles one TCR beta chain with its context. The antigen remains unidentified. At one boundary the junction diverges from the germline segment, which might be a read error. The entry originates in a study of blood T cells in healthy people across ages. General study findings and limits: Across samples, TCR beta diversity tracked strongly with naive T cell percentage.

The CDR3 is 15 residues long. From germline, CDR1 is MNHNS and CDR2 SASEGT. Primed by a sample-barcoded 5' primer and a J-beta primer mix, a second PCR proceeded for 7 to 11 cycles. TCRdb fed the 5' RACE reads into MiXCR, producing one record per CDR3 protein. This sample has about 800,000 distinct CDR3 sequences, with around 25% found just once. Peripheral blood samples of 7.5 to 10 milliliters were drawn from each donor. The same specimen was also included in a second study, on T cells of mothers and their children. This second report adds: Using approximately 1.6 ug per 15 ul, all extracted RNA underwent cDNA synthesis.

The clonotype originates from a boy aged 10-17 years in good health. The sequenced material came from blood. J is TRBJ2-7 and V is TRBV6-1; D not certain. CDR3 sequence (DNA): TGTGCCAGCAGTGAAGAAGGGCTGGGGTCCTACGAGCAGTCCTTC. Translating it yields CASSEEGLGSYEQSF.